This entry lists 20 T cell receptor beta chains sequenced from one sample in a study of identical twins. TCRdb reanalysed the 5' RACE reads using MiXCR and keeps one entry per CDR3 protein. The table has 500,000 to 650,000 distinct CDR3 sequences, around 7.5% seen once; the top ten hold over 1.5%. These data also formed part of another study, on yellow fever vaccine responses in identical twins.

Sequenced sample: PBMCs. The receptors come from a woman aged 18-35 years in good health.

CDR3 DNA: TGTGCCAGCAGTTTCGGGACTCCAGGCGGCTACACCTTC. Translation: CASSFGTPGGYTF. This sequence joins TRBV12-3 or TRBV12-4 and TRBJ1-2; a possible D gene is TRBD1 (5 bases). V lost 3 bases to trimming and J lost 8 bases, with 13 bases between them. This CDR3 comprises 13 residues.

This clonotype was seen ten or more times. The gene calls are TRBV24-1 and TRBJ2-5; 12 positions match TRBD2. Germline trimming cut 3 bases from V and 1 base from J; bases unmatched to any gene: 2. The germline V gene has CDR1 KGHDR and CDR2 SFDVKD. This CDR3 has 16 residues. CDR3: CATSDGLAGSQETQYF. The CDR3 nucleotides read TGTGCCACCAGTGATGGACTAGCGGGATCCCAAGAGACCCAGTACTTC.

This clonotype was seen at least ten times. This chain uses TRBV25-1 with TRBJ2-7, with D unresolved. Per germline, CDR1 MGHDK and CDR2 SYGVNS. The V end lost 6 bases, the J end lost 2 bases, and 14 bases lay between the germline ends. CDR3 length: 14 amino acids. The CDR3 coding sequence is TGTGCCAGCAGCGGTCCGGAACCCCCCTACGAGCAGTACGTC. This sequence encodes CASSGPEPPYEQYV.

This clonotype was counted ten times or more. V and J are TRBV7-9 and TRBJ2-3; 7 bases are shared with TRBD2. The germline V gene encodes CDR1 SEHNR and CDR2 FQNEAQ (reference sequence). V shed 1 base, J shed 3 bases, and the junction held 7 bases outside the gene matches. The CDR3 sequence is 16 residues long. The CDR3 protein is CASSLGLAERTDTQYF. Here the CDR3 DNA reads TGTGCCAGCAGCTTAGGGCTAGCGGAACGGACAGATACGCAGTATTTT.

There are a few counts of this clonotype. This chain joins TRBV24-1 and TRBJ2-3, with unresolved D. V lost 4 bases and J 4 bases, leaving 14 bases between the germline ends. The CDR3 sequence is 15 residues long. Germline CDR1 KGHDR, CDR2 SFDVKD. CDR3 residues: CATSDLQKGPDTQYF. The DNA of the CDR3 is TGTGCCACCAGTGACCTACAGAAGGGCCCAGATACGCAGTATTTT.

This clonotype came up many times. The rearrangement links TRBV27 to TRBJ2-1; TRBD2 matches at 14 bases. Germline CDR1 reads MNHEY; CDR2 reads SMNVEV (reference sequence). V shed 5 bases and J 0 bases; nucleotides not matched to a gene: 15. The CDR3 sequence is 21 residues long. Here the CDR3 DNA reads TGTGCCAGCAGTCCCATCCGACTAGCGGGGGGGCCCTCAAGCTCCTACAATGAGCAGTTCTTC. Amino acid sequence: CASSPIRLAGGPSSSYNEQFF.

This clonotype was counted ten times or more. The rearrangement uses TRBV6-1 and TRBJ1-2, with a possible D match to TRBD1 (5 bases). The CDR3 runs 13 residues. V lost 8 bases and J lost 7, with 17 bases in between. Germline V gene data show CDR1 as MNHNS and CDR2 as SASEGT. CDR3 loop: CASLGRTNVGYTF. The CDR3 DNA follows: TGTGCCAGCCTGGGACGGACTAACGTTGGCTACACCTTC.

V usage is TRBV12-3 or TRBV12-4 and J usage is TRBJ1-5, with TRBD1 matching over 7 bases. J was trimmed by 1 base and V by 6 bases; bases with no gene match: 6. This CDR3 is built from 15 residues. The chain's CDR3 is CASRLRTGSNQPQHF. CDR3 bases: TGTGCCAGCAGACTGAGGACAGGCAGCAATCAGCCCCAGCATTTT.

This clonotype was seen a handful of times. This chain joins TRBV3-1 and TRBJ1-5, with no clear D. Trimming shortened V by 2 bases and J by 2 bases, and 4 bases separated the two germline ends. This CDR3 contains 13 residues. CDR1 LGHDT and CDR2 YNNKEL come from the germline V gene (reference sequence). Here the CDR3 DNA reads TGTGCCAGCAGCCAAACCCGCAATCAGCCCCAGCATTTT. It codes for CASSQTRNQPQHF. Full variable domain (rest looked up from reference TRBV3-1 and TRBJ1-5): DTAVSQTPKYLVTQMGNDKSIKCEQNLGHDTMYWYKQDSKKFLKIMFSYNNKELIINETVPNRFSPKSPDKAHLNLHINSLELGDSAVYFCASSQTRNQPQHFGDGTRLSIL.

This clonotype has just a few counts. Germline and junction disagree at one end, which may indicate a read error. The chain employs TRBV3-1 and TRBJ2-5; D not resolved. CDR3 length: 12 residues. Germline lookup yields CDR1 LGHDT and CDR2 YNNKEL (reference sequence). CDR3 DNA: TGTGCCAGCAGCCAAACTGATCAGACCCGGCACTTC. Its protein product is CASSQTDQTRHF.

This clonotype was seen many times. The rearrangement joins TRBV15 to TRBJ2-1, with a possible D match to TRBD1 (6 bases). V was shortened by 0 bases and J by 9 bases, with 15 bases between the two germline ends. Per germline, CDR1 LNHNV and CDR2 YYDKDF (reference sequence). The CDR3 is 15 residues long. The CDR3 DNA sequence: TGTGCCACCAGCAGAGATTCAGGGGCTTCGGGTGAGCAGTTCTTC. It specifies CATSRDSGASGEQFF.

This clonotype turned up a few times. This chain links TRBV24-1 with TRBJ2-1; 8 bases agree with TRBD1. This CDR3 is built from 16 residues. Germline V gene lookup returns CDR1 KGHDR and CDR2 SFDVKD. V shed 4 bases and J 5 bases; nucleotides not matched to a gene: 9. CDR3 bases: TGTGCCACCAGTGACCGCGAGAACAGGGGGGACAATGAGCAGTTCTTC. Its translation is CATSDRENRGDNEQFF.

This clonotype was seen a handful of times. The chain links TRBV11-2 to TRBJ2-7; tentatively, D is TRBD2 (5 bases). Looked up from germline, CDR1 is SGHAT and CDR2 is FQNNGV. Trimming pared 8 bases from V and 5 bases from J, leaving 13 bases between. This CDR3 is built from 12 residues. The CDR3 here is CASRTFDHEQYF. DNA for the CDR3: TGTGCCAGCCGGACTTTCGACCACGAGCAGTACTTC.

The chain links TRBV5-1 to TRBJ2-5; 9 nucleotides line up with TRBD1. The germline gives CDR1 SGHRS, CDR2 YFSETQ. The ends lost 6 bases at V and 5 bases at J; junction bases unmatched: 8. The CDR3 totals 14 residues. CDR3 in DNA: TGCGCCAGCACCGGGACAGGGATCGGGGAGACCCAGTACTTC. Protein sequence: CASTGTGIGETQYF.

At least ten counts were recorded for this clonotype. This chain uses TRBV12-3 or TRBV12-4 with TRBJ2-1, with 8 bases aligning to TRBD1. The CDR3 consists of 17 residues. Germline trimming cut 5 bases from V and 2 bases from J; bases unmatched to any gene: 11. The CDR3 coding sequence is TGTGCCAGCAGTGAACGCAGGGGGCGCAGACCCTACAATGAGCAGTTCTTC. Amino acid sequence: CASSERRGRRPYNEQFF.

This clonotype has a handful of counts. The chain recombines TRBV5-6 with TRBJ2-1; a possible D gene is TRBD2 (5 bases). CDR1 and CDR2 (germline): SGHDT, YYEEEE. There are 14 residues in the CDR3. Trimming removed 0 bases from V and 5 bases from J, with 9 bases in between. The CDR3 bases are TGTGCCAGCAGCTTGGAACTAGAACACAATGAGCAGTTCTTC. It codes for CASSLELEHNEQFF.

In this sample, this clonotype turned up a few times. The chain carries TRBV19 and TRBJ1-4, with 9 nucleotides matching TRBD1. V shed 3 bases and J 8 bases; nucleotides not matched to a gene: 4. Looked up from germline, CDR1 is LNHDA and CDR2 is SQIVND (reference sequence). The CDR3 sequence is 14 residues long. The CDR3 DNA sequence: TGTGCCAGTAGTATTGGGACAGGGATCGAAAAACTGTTTTTT. Translation gives CASSIGTGIEKLFF.

This clonotype was observed many times. The chain joins TRBV7-9 to TRBJ1-4, with a weak D call TRBD1 (5 bases). This CDR3 spans 14 amino acids. Germline lookup yields CDR1 SEHNR and CDR2 FQNEAQ (reference sequence). Trimming pared 5 bases from V and 5 bases from J, leaving 12 bases between. CDR3 residues: CASSQQDGNEKLFF. The CDR3 coding sequence is TGTGCCAGCAGCCAACAGGACGGGAATGAAAAACTGTTTTTT.

This clonotype was found many times. The V gene is TRBV28, the J gene TRBJ2-3; D is perhaps TRBD1 (6 bases). The CDR3 is 13 amino acids. Germline values: CDR1 MDHEN, CDR2 SYDVKM. V was cut by 5 bases and J by 1 base, with 7 bases left in between. CDR3 sequence (DNA): TGTGCCAGCAGTCAGGGGCGCACAGATACGCAGTATTTT. This translates into CASSQGRTDTQYF.

The genes are TRBV12-3 or TRBV12-4 and TRBJ2-1; D remains unclear. The CDR3 is 15 residues long. Trimming removed 2 bases from V and 2 bases from J, with 10 bases in between. The CDR3 bases are TGTGCCAGCAGTTTAAGAAGGGCGACCTACAATGAGCAGTTCTTC. This encodes CASSLRRATYNEQFF.